Shown below are 3 T cell receptor beta chains from a single sample sequenced in a study of T cell repertoires in cytomegalovirus infection. A single record per CDR3 protein comes from TCRdb applying MiXCR to the reads. The sample includes 700,000 to 900,000 distinct CDR3 sequences, about 28% seen only once; the top ten take about 12%. These receptors' targets are unknown. The sequences come from cultured CD8+ T cells from PBMCs, collected from culture after CMV antigen stimulation. The source of these receptors is a human donor in good health (CMV status not recorded). Some clones in this sample may be carry-over from other donors' samples.

This clonotype was picked up many times. This chain uses TRBV7-8 with TRBJ2-3, with D possibly being TRBD1 or TRBD2 (5 bases each). Trimming pared 0 bases from V and 0 bases from J, leaving 10 bases between. This CDR3 has 16 amino acids. The germline V gene encodes CDR1 SGHVS and CDR2 FQNEAQ. CDR3 DNA sequence: TGTGCCAGCAGCTTAGCGGGGGTCTCTAGCACAGATACGCAGTATTTT. Its translation is CASSLAGVSSTDTQYF.

The chain links TRBV12-3 or TRBV12-4 to TRBJ1-4; perhaps TRBD1 as D (5 bases). V lost 6 bases, J lost 7 bases, and 18 bases lay in between. This CDR3 is built from 15 residues. The CDR3 here is CASRPFRVPVEKLFF. DNA for the CDR3: TGTGCCAGCAGACCCTTCAGGGTACCGGTTGAAAAACTGTTTTTT.

This clonotype appeared a few times. The J gene is TRBJ2-1, the V gene TRBV19; a possible D gene is TRBD2 (6 bases). The V end lost 4 bases, the J end lost 9 bases, and 16 bases lay between the germline ends. This CDR3 region has 14 residues. CDR1 and CDR2 (germline): LNHDA, SQIVND (reference sequence). CDR3 sequence: CASSTFGGIGEQFF. CDR3 nucleotide sequence: TGTGCCAGTAGTACCTTTGGGGGGATCGGTGAGCAGTTCTTC.